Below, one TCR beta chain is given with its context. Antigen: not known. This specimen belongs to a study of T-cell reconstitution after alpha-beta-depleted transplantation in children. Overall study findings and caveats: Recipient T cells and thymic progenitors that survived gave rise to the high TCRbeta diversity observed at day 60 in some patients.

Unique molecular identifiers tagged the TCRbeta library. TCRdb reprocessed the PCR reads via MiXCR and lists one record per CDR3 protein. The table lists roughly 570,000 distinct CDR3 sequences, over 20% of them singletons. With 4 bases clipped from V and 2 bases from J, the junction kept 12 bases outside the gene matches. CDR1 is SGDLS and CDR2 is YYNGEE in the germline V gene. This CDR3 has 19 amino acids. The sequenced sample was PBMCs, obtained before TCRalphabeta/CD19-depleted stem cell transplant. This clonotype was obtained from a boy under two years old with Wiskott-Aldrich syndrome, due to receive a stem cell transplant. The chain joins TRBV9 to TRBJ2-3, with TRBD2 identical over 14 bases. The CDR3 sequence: CASSLTFGLAGGNTDTQYF. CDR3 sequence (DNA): TGTGCCAGCAGCCTCACTTTTGGACTAGCGGGAGGAAACACAGATACGCAGTATTTT.